This record covers a single T cell receptor (beta chain). As yet, its antigen is unknown. Noted treatment: oral pan-JAK inhibitor, 5-10 mg twice daily. Obtained from alopecia areata patients were lesional scalp punch biopsies along with peripheral blood. This sample stems from a study of CD8+ T cells in alopecia areata. Extraction and reverse transcription of RNA yielded cDNA as the sequencing template. Here immunoSEQ multiplex PCR was the method, and the copy in TCRdb shows in-frame clones only, minus some. Among about 12,000 clones listed, 65% to 70% were seen once. Study results and limitations: The treated group had a single nonresponder, limiting CD8+ expansion-response conclusions.

Deletions cut 6 bases from V and 0 bases from J, with 15 bases between. The CDR3 totals 16 residues. The germline V gene has CDR1 MNHNY and CDR2 SVGAGI (reference sequence). The chain carries TRBV6-6 and TRBJ1-5; no definite D call. The receptor's source is a human donor with alopecia areata. The starting material was skin, obtained at week 4, from a patient treated with tofacitinib. CDR3 sequence reads: CASSRPSRYSNQPQHF. The CDR3 region has the DNA TGTGCCAGCAGCCGGCCGTCAAGATATAGCAATCAGCCCCAGCATTTT.